Each of the 20 T cell receptor beta chains below was sequenced from the same sample in a study of T cells in localized non-small cell lung cancer. Libraries were prepared by immunoSEQ multiplex PCR; TCRdb keeps only in-frame clonotypes and omits some of them. The sample has roughly 48,000 clones; over 70% are singletons. The sample consisted of PBMCs, taken before any cancer treatment. The receptor source for this set is a woman aged 40-75 years with stage II lung adenocarcinoma.

This clone has just one count. The chain joins TRBV10-2 to TRBJ1-1, with 10 bases identical to TRBD1. The CDR3 has 15 amino acids. CDR1 and CDR2 (germline): WSHSY, SAAADI. The junction had 6 bases not matched to a gene; V was cut back by 7 bases and J by 1 base. This CDR3 is CASNDRGRENTEAFF. CDR3 sequence (DNA): TGCGCCAGCAACGACAGGGGGCGGGAGAACACTGAAGCTTTCTTT.

V usage is TRBV27 and J usage is TRBJ2-7, with a tentative D call TRBD1 (7 bases). Germline lookup yields CDR1 MNHEY and CDR2 SMNVEV (reference sequence). The CDR3 extends over 15 amino acids. V was clipped by 0 bases and J by 6 bases, with 15 bases between them. The DNA of the CDR3 is TGTGCCAGCAGTTTATCGGGGGGCTCAGGGGGCGAGCAGTACTTC. It yields the protein CASSLSGGSGGEQYF.

This clone was found a few times. The V gene is TRBV27, the J gene TRBJ2-1, with D possibly matching TRBD1 (6 bases). CDR1 and CDR2 from the germline V gene are MNHEY and SMNVEV (reference sequence). Deletions cut 2 bases from V and 6 bases from J, with 11 bases between. This CDR3 region has 14 residues. As DNA, the CDR3 is TGTGCCAGCAGTTTACAGGGGAGAGGCAATGAGCAGTTCTTC. Its protein is CASSLQGRGNEQFF.

The chain joins TRBV5-8 to TRBJ2-2; TRBD1 matches at 10 bases. The V and J ends lost 2 bases and 6 bases, in that order; junction bases with no gene match: 7. CDR1 SGHTS and CDR2 YDEGEE come from the germline V gene. This CDR3 region has 16 residues. The CDR3 coding sequence is TGTGCCAGCAGCTTACCGGGACAGGGGCCACCCGGGGAGCTGTTTTTT. Protein sequence: CASSLPGQGPPGELFF.

V is TRBV28 and J is TRBJ1-3; possible D gene TRBD1, 5 bases. Trimming removed 3 bases at V and 0 bases at J, with 9 bases between. The CDR3 has 15 residues. Germline CDR1 MDHEN, CDR2 SYDVKM. CDR3 protein: CASSLPGNSGNTIYF. CDR3 bases: TGTGCCAGCAGTTTGCCAGGGAACTCTGGAAACACCATATATTTT.

The table lists this clone with a few counts. The rearrangement joins TRBV7-2 to TRBJ2-4; D might be TRBD1 (7 bases). With 1 base removed from V and 16 bases from J, the gap between germline ends came to 17 bases. Germline CDR1 is SGHTA and CDR2 is FQGNSA. This CDR3 spans 13 amino acids. CDR3 protein: CASSLEGGQTCYF. The CDR3 DNA reads as TGTGCCAGCAGCTTAGAGGGGGGACAGACTTGTTACTTC.

V and J are TRBV10-2 and TRBJ2-5; the D gene is possibly TRBD2 (6 bases). The germline gives CDR1 WSHSY, CDR2 SAAADI. This CDR3 region has 14 residues. Deletions cut 6 bases from V and 5 bases from J, with 16 bases between. The CDR3 here is CASRDGGPWETQYF. CDR3 bases: TGCGCCAGCAGAGACGGGGGACCGTGGGAGACCCAGTACTTC.

The V gene is TRBV15, the J gene TRBJ1-1; D unresolved. Germline V gene sequence: CDR1 LNHNV, CDR2 YYDKDF (reference sequence). The CDR3 is made up of 14 amino acids. V was pared by 1 base and J by 1 base, with 7 bases between. CDR3 sequence (DNA): TGTGCCACCAGCAGAGCTTCCCCGAACACTGAAGCTTTCTTT. Amino acids: CATSRASPNTEAFF.

This chain links TRBV5-5 with TRBJ2-2; a weak D match, TRBD2 (5 bases). Trimming took 2 bases from V and 5 from J, leaving 7 bases between them. This CDR3 has 13 amino acids. Germline V gene data show CDR1 as SGHKS and CDR2 as YYEKEE (reference sequence). The CDR3 reads CASSFTGTGELFF. In DNA, the CDR3 is TGTGCCAGCAGCTTTACGGGGACCGGGGAGCTGTTTTTT.

The V call is TRBV5-8, the J call TRBJ2-5; 9 nucleotides line up with TRBD1. CDR1 SGHTS and CDR2 YDEGEE come from the germline V gene. The CDR3 consists of 14 residues. Losses at the gene ends were 2 bases for V and 1 base for J; bases not matched to a gene: 0. In DNA form, the CDR3 reads TGTGCCAGCAGCTTACAGGGGGCCCAAGAGACCCAGTACTTC. This gives the protein CASSLQGAQETQYF.

This chain joins TRBV7-2 and TRBJ1-5, with a possible D match to TRBD1 (5 bases). V lost 5 bases and J lost 5, with 16 bases in between. Germline V gives CDR1 SGHTA, CDR2 FQGNSA. The CDR3 totals 15 residues. The DNA for the CDR3 is TGTGCCAGCAGCGTGCAATGGGGCCCCGATCAGCCCCAGCATTTT. It codes for CASSVQWGPDQPQHF.

This chain connects TRBV7-8 to TRBJ1-5; D gene uncertain. V was cut by 1 base and J by 0 bases, with 4 bases left in between. The V gene's germline CDR1 is SGHVS and CDR2 FQNEAQ. CDR3 length: 14 amino acids. CDR3 nucleotide sequence: TGTGCCAGCAGCTTAGTAGATAGCAATCAGCCCCAGCATTTT. Its translation: CASSLVDSNQPQHF.

The J gene is TRBJ2-6, the V gene TRBV5-5; no clear D gene. Trimming stripped 6 bases from V and 2 bases from J, with 9 bases between. Germline CDR1 reads SGHKS; CDR2 reads YYEKEE (reference sequence). CDR3 length: 14 residues. CDR3 in amino acids: CASTWLAGANVLTF. The DNA of the CDR3 is TGTGCCAGCACCTGGTTGGCTGGGGCCAACGTCCTGACTTTC.

The rearrangement uses TRBV7-3 and TRBJ1-1; D perhaps matches TRBD1 (6 bases). The CDR3 is 14 residues long. Trimming took 2 bases from V and 8 from J, leaving 15 bases between them. The germline gives CDR1 SGHTA, CDR2 FQGTGA. The chain's CDR3 is CASSLQGPQTEAFF. CDR3 nucleotide sequence: TGTGCCAGCAGCTTACAGGGGCCGCAGACGGAAGCTTTCTTT. Variable domain in full (rest from reference TRBV7-3 and TRBJ1-1): GAGVSQTPSNKVTEKGKYVELRCDPISGHTALYWYRQSLGQGPEFLIYFQGTGAADDSGLPNDRFFAVRPEGSVSTLKIQRTERGDSAVYLCASSLQGPQTEAFFGQGTRLTVV.

This rearrangement joins TRBV10-2 to TRBJ1-5; TRBD1 is a possible D gene (6 bases). With 3 bases removed from V and 3 bases from J, the gap between germline ends came to 9 bases. This CDR3 has 14 amino acids. The V gene's germline CDR1 is WSHSY and CDR2 SAAADI. The CDR3 nucleotides read TGCGCCAGCAGTGACCCAGGGGCCAATCAGCCCCAGCATTTT. Its translation: CASSDPGANQPQHF.

V gene TRBV7-3 combines with J gene TRBJ2-2, with TRBD2 identical over 7 bases. J gave up 0 bases and V 5 bases, and 12 bases lay outside the gene matches. The germline gives CDR1 SGHTA, CDR2 FQGTGA. The CDR3 runs 18 residues. The CDR3 protein is CASSILGAGAANTGELFF. CDR3 DNA sequence: TGTGCCAGCAGCATCCTCGGGGCGGGAGCCGCGAACACCGGGGAGCTGTTTTTT. The full variable domain, completed using reference TRBV7-3 and TRBJ2-2, is GAGVSQTPSNKVTEKGKYVELRCDPISGHTALYWYRQSLGQGPEFLIYFQGTGAADDSGLPNDRFFAVRPEGSVSTLKIQRTERGDSAVYLCASSILGAGAANTGELFFGEGSRLTVL.

V gene TRBV7-9 combines with J gene TRBJ2-5, with 7 bases fitting TRBD1. This CDR3 contains 15 residues. The germline V gene has CDR1 SEHNR and CDR2 FQNEAQ (reference sequence). Trimming cost V 4 bases and J 1 base; bases outside gene matches: 6. The CDR3 region is CASSSKDRPQETQYF. CDR3 nucleotide sequence: TGTGCCAGCAGCTCGAAGGACAGGCCCCAAGAGACCCAGTACTTC.

Only a few counts were recorded for this clone. The V and J genes are TRBV2 and TRBJ2-2, with 10 bases identical to TRBD1. Germline V gene lookup returns CDR1 SNHLY and CDR2 FYNNEI. This CDR3 comprises 15 residues. J was trimmed by 6 bases and V by 6 bases; bases with no gene match: 7. The CDR3 spells CASRSRDRGPGELFF. CDR3 nucleotide sequence: TGTGCCAGCAGGAGCAGGGACAGGGGACCCGGGGAGCTGTTTTTT.

The V and J genes are TRBV6-5 and TRBJ2-1; TRBD1 matches 10 bases. The V gene end was trimmed by 5 bases and the J gene end by 14 bases; junction bases not matched to a gene: 15. From germline, CDR1 is MNHEY and CDR2 SVGAGI. The CDR3 length is 15 residues. This CDR3 reads CASSRKPSGDRGKFF. In DNA form, the CDR3 reads TGTGCCAGCAGTCGAAAGCCTTCGGGGGACAGGGGAAAGTTCTTC.

This rearrangement joins TRBV4-3 to TRBJ1-2; D call uncertain. The ends were cut back, 0 bases at V and 4 bases at J, with 9 bases in the middle. Germline V lookup: CDR1 LGHNA, CDR2 YSLEER. The CDR3 contains 14 residues. The CDR3 reads CASSQEKGTYGYTF. CDR3 sequence (DNA): TGCGCCAGCAGCCAAGAGAAGGGTACCTATGGCTACACCTTC.